The following is a TCR beta chain sequence with its context. Time point reported: pretreatment peripheral blood. This sample stems from a study of PD-L1 blockade in urothelial cancer. CDR1 is LNHDA and CDR2 is SQIVND in the germline V gene (reference sequence). V shed 5 bases and J shed 5 bases, with 19 bases lying between them. The CDR3 is made up of 16 amino acids. Sequenced by immunoSEQ multiplex PCR; TCRdb stores in-frame clones only, minus some. This sample has roughly 100,000 clones; more than 80% occur once, and the top ten carry 0.85% to 1%. The receptor was isolated from a woman aged 80 or over with urothelial cancer. The chain recombines TRBV19 with TRBJ2-1; D is perhaps TRBD1 (6 bases). The material was PBMCs, obtained around atezolizumab (anti-PD-L1) treatment. CDR3 nucleotide sequence: TGTGCCAGTAGTTCCCAGGGGACGGTGGTAAACAATGAGCAGTTCTTC. Its protein product is CASSSQGTVVNNEQFF.